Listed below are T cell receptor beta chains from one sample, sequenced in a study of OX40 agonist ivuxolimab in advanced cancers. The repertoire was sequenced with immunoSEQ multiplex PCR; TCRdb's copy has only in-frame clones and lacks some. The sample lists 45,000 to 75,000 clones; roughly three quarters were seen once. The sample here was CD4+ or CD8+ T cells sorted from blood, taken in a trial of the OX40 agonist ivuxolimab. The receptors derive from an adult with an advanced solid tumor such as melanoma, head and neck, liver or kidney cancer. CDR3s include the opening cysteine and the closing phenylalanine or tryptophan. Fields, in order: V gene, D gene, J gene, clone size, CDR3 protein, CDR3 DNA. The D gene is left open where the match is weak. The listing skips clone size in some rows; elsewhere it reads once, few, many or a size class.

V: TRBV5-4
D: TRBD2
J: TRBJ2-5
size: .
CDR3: CASSLAGSGGSRETQYF
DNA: TGTGCCAGCAGCTTGGCTGGTAGCGGGGGGAGTCGAGAGACCCAGTACTTC

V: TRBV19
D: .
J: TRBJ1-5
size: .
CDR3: CASSIMSLNQPQHF
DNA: TGTGCCAGTAGTATTATGAGCCTCAATCAGCCCCAGCATTTT

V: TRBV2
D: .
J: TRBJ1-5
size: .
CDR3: CASSENTGKVHF
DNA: TGTGCCAGCAGTGAAAATACAGGGAAGGTGCATTTT

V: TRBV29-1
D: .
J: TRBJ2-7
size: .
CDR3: CSVEVQGGYEQYF
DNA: TGCAGCGTTGAAGTACAGGGCGGATACGAGCAGTACTTC

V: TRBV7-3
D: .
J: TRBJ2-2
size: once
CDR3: CASSPMSGNTGELFF
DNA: TGTGCCAGCAGCCCCATGTCGGGGAACACCGGGGAGCTGTTTTTT

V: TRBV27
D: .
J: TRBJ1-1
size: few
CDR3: CASRVVEGEAFF
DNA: TGTGCCAGCAGAGTTGTTGAAGGTGAAGCTTTCTTT

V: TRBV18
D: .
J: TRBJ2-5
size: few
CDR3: CASSPPSLTLETQYF
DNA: TGTGCCAGCTCACCACCGAGTCTCACGCTGGAGACCCAGTACTTC

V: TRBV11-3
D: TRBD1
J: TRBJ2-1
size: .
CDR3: CASSRTGQGHNEQFF
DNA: TGTGCCAGCAGCCGCACGGGACAGGGGCACAATGAGCAGTTCTTC

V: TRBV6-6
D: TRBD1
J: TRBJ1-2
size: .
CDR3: CASRNGQGGYGYTF
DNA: TGTGCCAGCAGGAACGGACAGGGTGGCTATGGCTACACCTTC

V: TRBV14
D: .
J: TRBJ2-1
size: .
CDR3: CASSPLAGTGEQFF
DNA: TGTGCCAGCAGCCCCCTGGCGGGGACGGGCGAGCAGTTCTTC

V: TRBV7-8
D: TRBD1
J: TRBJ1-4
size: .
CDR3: CASSLGTKTGTGGEILGEKLFF
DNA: TGTGCCAGCAGCTTAGGAACAAAAACCGGGACAGGGGGCGAGATATTAGGGGAAAAACTGTTTTTT

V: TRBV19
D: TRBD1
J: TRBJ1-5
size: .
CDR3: CASSPGQISNQPQHF
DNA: TGTGCCAGTAGTCCGGGACAGATTAGCAATCAGCCCCAGCATTTT

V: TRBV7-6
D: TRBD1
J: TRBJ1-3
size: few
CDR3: CASSFGTGDAGNTIYF
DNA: TGTGCCAGCAGCTTTGGGACAGGGGACGCTGGAAACACCATATATTTT

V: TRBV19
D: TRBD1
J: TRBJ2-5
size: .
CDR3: CASSLRTGAQETQYF
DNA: TGTGCCAGTAGTCTCCGGACAGGGGCCCAAGAGACCCAGTACTTC

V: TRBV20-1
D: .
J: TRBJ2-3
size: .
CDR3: CSAGSTDTQYF
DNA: TGCAGTGCCGGTAGCACAGATACGCAGTATTTT

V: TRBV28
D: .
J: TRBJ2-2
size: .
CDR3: CASSRGTFTGELFF
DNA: TGTGCCAGCAGTCGCGGGACATTCACCGGGGAGCTGTTTTTT

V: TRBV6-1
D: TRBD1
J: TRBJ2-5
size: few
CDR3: CASSEMGTDQETQYF
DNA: TGTGCCAGCAGTGAAATGGGGACAGACCAAGAGACCCAGTACTTC

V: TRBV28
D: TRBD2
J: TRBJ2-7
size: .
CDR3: CASGRASYEQYF
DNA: TGTGCCAGCGGGAGGGCATCCTACGAGCAGTACTTC

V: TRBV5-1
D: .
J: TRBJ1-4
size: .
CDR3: CASSGTGLNEKLFF
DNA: TGCGCCAGCAGCGGAACAGGGCTGAATGAAAAACTGTTTTTT

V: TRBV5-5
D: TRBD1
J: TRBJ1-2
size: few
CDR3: CASSLRGDRGTYGYTF
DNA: TGTGCCAGCAGCCTGAGGGGCGACAGGGGTACCTATGGCTACACCTTC

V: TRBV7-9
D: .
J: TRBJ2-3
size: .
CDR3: CASSLYGRRGAAKDTQYF
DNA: TGTGCCAGCAGCTTATACGGTCGGAGGGGGGCCGCAAAAGATACGCAGTATTTT

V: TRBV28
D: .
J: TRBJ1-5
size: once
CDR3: CASSLLWGGQPQHF
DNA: TGTGCCAGCAGTTTATTGTGGGGTGGACAGCCCCAGCATTTT

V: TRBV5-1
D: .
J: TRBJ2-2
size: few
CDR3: CASSLAFTGELFF
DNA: TGCGCCAGCAGCTTGGCATTCACCGGGGAGCTGTTTTTT

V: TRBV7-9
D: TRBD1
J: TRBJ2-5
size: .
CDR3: CASSLAFGTGGRGETQYF
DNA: TGTGCCAGCAGCTTAGCCTTCGGGACAGGGGGCAGGGGGGAGACCCAGTACTTC

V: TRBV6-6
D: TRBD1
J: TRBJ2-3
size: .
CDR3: CASSSTGTGGSDTQYF
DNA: TGTGCCAGCAGTTCCACCGGGACAGGGGGTTCAGATACGCAGTATTTT

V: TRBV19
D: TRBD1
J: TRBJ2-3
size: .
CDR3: CASSIQGQGLSTDTQYF
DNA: TGTGCCAGTAGTATCCAGGGACAGGGCCTCTCCACAGATACGCAGTATTTT

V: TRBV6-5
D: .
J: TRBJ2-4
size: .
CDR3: CASSTSGAVKNIQYF
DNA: TGTGCCAGCAGTACCTCCGGGGCAGTGAAAAACATTCAGTACTTC

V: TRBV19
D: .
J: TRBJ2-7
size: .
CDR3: CASSRTSESSYEQYF
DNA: TGTGCCAGTAGTAGAACTAGTGAAAGCTCCTACGAGCAGTACTTC

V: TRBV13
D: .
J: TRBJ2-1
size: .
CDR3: CASSLAGNYNEQFF
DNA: TGTGCCAGCAGCTTAGCGGGGAATTACAATGAGCAGTTCTTC

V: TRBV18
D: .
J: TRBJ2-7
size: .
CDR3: CASSHPGHSYEQYF
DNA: TGTGCCAGCTCACACCCGGGACACTCCTACGAGCAGTACTTC

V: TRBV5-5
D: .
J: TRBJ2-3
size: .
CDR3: CASSSEGYTQYF
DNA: TGTGCCAGCAGCTCAGAGGGATATACGCAGTATTTT

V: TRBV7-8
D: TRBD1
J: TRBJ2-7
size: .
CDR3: CASSLAWDREFWVF
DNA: TGTGCCAGCAGCTTAGCTTGGGACAGGGAATTTTGGGTCTTC

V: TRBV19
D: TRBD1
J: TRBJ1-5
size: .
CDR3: CASTPGQGGGQPQHF
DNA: TGTGCCAGTACTCCGGGGCAGGGGGGCGGTCAGCCCCAGCATTTT

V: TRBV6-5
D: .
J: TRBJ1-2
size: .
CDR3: CASGPGGPHGYTF
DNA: TGTGCCAGCGGCCCGGGAGGGCCCCATGGCTACACCTTC

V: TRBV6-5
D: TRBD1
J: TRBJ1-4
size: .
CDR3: CASSSSRDRGSEKLFF
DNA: TGTGCCAGCAGTTCATCCCGGGACAGGGGTTCTGAAAAACTGTTTTTT

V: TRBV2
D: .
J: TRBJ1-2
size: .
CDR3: CASSGLVNYGYTF
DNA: TGTGCCAGCAGTGGGCTCGTGAACTATGGCTACACCTTC

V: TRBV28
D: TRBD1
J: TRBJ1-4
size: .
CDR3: CASGRIDRATNEKLFF
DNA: TGTGCCAGCGGCAGAATAGACAGGGCTACTAATGAAAAACTGTTTTTT

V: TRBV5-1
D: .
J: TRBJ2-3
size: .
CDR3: CASSLPKRAAVPDTQYF
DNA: TGCGCCAGCAGCTTGCCTAAACGGGCCGCAGTCCCAGATACGCAGTATTTT

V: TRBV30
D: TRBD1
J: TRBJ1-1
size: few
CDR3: CAWSGQGGGF
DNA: TGTGCCTGGAGTGGGCAGGGGGGGGGCTTT

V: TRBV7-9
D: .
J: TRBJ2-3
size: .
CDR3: CASSLAAGDTQYF
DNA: TGTGCCAGCAGCTTAGCGGCAGGGGATACGCAGTATTTT

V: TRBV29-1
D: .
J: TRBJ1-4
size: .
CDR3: CSVEDSGRPGEKLFF
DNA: TGCAGCGTTGAAGATTCAGGCAGGCCAGGGGAAAAACTGTTTTTT

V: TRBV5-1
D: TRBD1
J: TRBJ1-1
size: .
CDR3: CASSLGTGGTEAFF
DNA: TGCGCCAGCAGCTTGGGGACAGGGGGCACTGAAGCTTTCTTT

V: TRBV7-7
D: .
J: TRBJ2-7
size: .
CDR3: CASSLQPGSEQYF
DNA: TGTGCTAGCAGCTTACAACCAGGGAGCGAGCAGTACTTC

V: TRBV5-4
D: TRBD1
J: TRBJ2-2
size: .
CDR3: CASSPTGEVTGELFF
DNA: TGTGCCAGCAGTCCGACAGGGGAAGTTACCGGGGAGCTGTTTTTT

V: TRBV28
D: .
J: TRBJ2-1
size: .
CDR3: CASSPRQVYNEQFF
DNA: TGTGCCAGCAGTCCCAGGCAGGTTTACAATGAGCAGTTCTTC

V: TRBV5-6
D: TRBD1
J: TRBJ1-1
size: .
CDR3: CASSEGDRVGTEAFF
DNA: TGTGCCAGCAGTGAGGGGGACAGGGTGGGTACTGAAGCTTTCTTT

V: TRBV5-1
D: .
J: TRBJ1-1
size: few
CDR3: CASSLIQGGTEAFF
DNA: TGCGCCAGCAGCTTAATACAGGGAGGCACTGAAGCTTTCTTT

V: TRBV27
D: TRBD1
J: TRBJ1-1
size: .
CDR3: CASRGTGSNTEAFF
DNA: TGTGCCAGCAGGGGGACAGGGTCGAACACTGAAGCTTTCTTT

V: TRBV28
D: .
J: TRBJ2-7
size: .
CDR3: CASSLHPRGRVSLKQYF
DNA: TGTGCCAGCAGTTTACATCCCAGGGGCAGGGTGTCGTTAAAGCAGTACTTC

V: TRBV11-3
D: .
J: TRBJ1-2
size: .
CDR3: CASSLALNHGYTF
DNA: TGTGCCAGCAGCTTAGCGTTAAACCATGGCTACACCTTC

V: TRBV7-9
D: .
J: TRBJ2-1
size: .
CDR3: CASSLGGPYNEQFF
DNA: TGTGCCAGCAGCTTGGGAGGTCCCTACAATGAGCAGTTCTTC

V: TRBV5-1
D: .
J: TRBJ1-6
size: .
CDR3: CASSLEQNNSPLHF
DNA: TGCGCCAGCAGCTTGGAACAGAATAATTCACCCCTCCACTTT

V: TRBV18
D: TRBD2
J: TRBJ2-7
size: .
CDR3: CASSPNLGGNDYEQYF
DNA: TGTGCCAGCTCACCAAACTTGGGGGGGAATGACTACGAGCAGTACTTC

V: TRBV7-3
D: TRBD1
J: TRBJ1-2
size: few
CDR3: CASSLWGQTYGYTF
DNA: TGTGCCAGCAGCTTGTGGGGACAGACCTATGGCTACACCTTC